Listed below are T cell receptor beta chains from one sample, sequenced in a study of CD8+CD57+ T cells in acquired aplastic anemia. TCRdb used MiXCR to reprocess the reads, holding one entry per CDR3 protein. The profile shows some 220,000 distinct CDR3 sequences, almost 35% of them singletons. The sequenced sample was sorted CD4+, CD8+, or CD8+CD57+ T cells (not recorded which) from PBMCs. The source of these receptors is a human donor in good health, serving as a control. CDR3s include the opening cysteine and the closing phenylalanine or tryptophan. The order of the fields is V gene, J gene, D gene, clone size, CDR3 DNA, CDR3 protein. D genes are given only for firm matches. Some rows mark clone size as missing; the rest say once, few, many or name a class of expanded clone.

V gene: TRBV7-2
J gene: TRBJ1-2
D gene: TRBD1
clone size: few
CDR3 DNA: TGTGCCAGCACCCAAACTATCGGGACAGGGGAAGGCTACACCTTC
CDR3 protein: CASTQTIGTGEGYTF

V gene: TRBV7-2
J gene: TRBJ1-2
D gene: .
clone size: .
CDR3 DNA: TGTGCCAGCAGCCCCTTCACAGGGAGCTATGGCTACACCTTC
CDR3 protein: CASSPFTGSYGYTF

V gene: TRBV9
J gene: TRBJ2-1
D gene: TRBD2
clone size: few
CDR3 DNA: TGTGCCAGCAGCCCGACTAGCGGGAGCCGGGATGAGCAGTTCTTC
CDR3 protein: CASSPTSGSRDEQFF

V gene: TRBV7-3
J gene: TRBJ1-3
D gene: .
clone size: once
CDR3 DNA: TGTGCCAGCAGTTTATCGGGGGCCATATATTTT
CDR3 protein: CASSLSGAIYF

V gene: TRBV7-9
J gene: TRBJ1-2
D gene: .
clone size: many
CDR3 DNA: TGTGCCAGCAGCTTAGAACGTAGGGCCCTTGCCACTTATGGCTACACCTTC
CDR3 protein: CASSLERRALATYGYTF

V gene: TRBV6-6
J gene: TRBJ1-5
D gene: .
clone size: many
CDR3 DNA: TGTGCCAGCAGTTACACGCAGAATCAGCCCCAGCATTTT
CDR3 protein: CASSYTQNQPQHF

V gene: TRBV10-1
J gene: TRBJ2-3
D gene: TRBD2
clone size: .
CDR3 DNA: TGCGCCAGCAGTCCCACTAGCGGGGGGGCGGTTACGCAGTATTTT
CDR3 protein: CASSPTSGGAVTQYF

V gene: TRBV24-1
J gene: TRBJ2-3
D gene: TRBD2
clone size: many
CDR3 DNA: TGTGCCACCAGTTCGGCTAGCGGGAGAACCGGGGGGGCAGATACGCAGTATTTT
CDR3 protein: CATSSASGRTGGADTQYF

V gene: TRBV9
J gene: TRBJ2-3
D gene: .
clone size: many
CDR3 DNA: TGTGCCAGCAGCGTAGGGAGTACTAGCACAGATACGCAGTATTTT
CDR3 protein: CASSVGSTSTDTQYF

V gene: TRBV2
J gene: TRBJ1-2
D gene: .
clone size: many
CDR3 DNA: TGTGCCAGCAGTGAAGGGCCCCGCGGGGACTATGGCTACACCTTC
CDR3 protein: CASSEGPRGDYGYTF

V gene: TRBV11-2
J gene: TRBJ2-1
D gene: .
clone size: .
CDR3 DNA: TGTGCCAGCAGCATTAGGGGGGGCTACAATGAGCAGTTCTTC
CDR3 protein: CASSIRGGYNEQFF

V gene: TRBV11-3
J gene: TRBJ2-7
D gene: TRBD2
clone size: many
CDR3 DNA: TGTGCCAGCAGCTTAAAACTAGCGGCCTCCTACGAGCAGTACTTC
CDR3 protein: CASSLKLAASYEQYF

V gene: TRBV28
J gene: TRBJ2-7
D gene: TRBD2
clone size: .
CDR3 DNA: TGTGCCAGCAGTTTACCTTCGGGAGGACTCTACGAGCAGTACTTC
CDR3 protein: CASSLPSGGLYEQYF

V gene: TRBV11-1
J gene: TRBJ1-2
D gene: TRBD1
clone size: .
CDR3 DNA: TGTGCCAGCAGCTCGCTAGGGGGACAGGCTCGGATATATGGCTACACCTTC
CDR3 protein: CASSSLGGQARIYGYTF

V gene: TRBV2
J gene: TRBJ1-1
D gene: .
clone size: many
CDR3 DNA: TGTGCCAGCAGTGAGGGGAGGAGTAACACTGAAGCTTTCTTT
CDR3 protein: CASSEGRSNTEAFF

V gene: TRBV5-8
J gene: TRBJ2-2
D gene: .
clone size: .
CDR3 DNA: TGTGCCAGCAGCTTGCAATCGGGGCCCTCCGGGGAGCTGTTTTTT
CDR3 protein: CASSLQSGPSGELFF

V gene: TRBV12-3/TRBV12-4
J gene: TRBJ2-7
D gene: TRBD1
clone size: many
CDR3 DNA: TGTGCCAGCAGCACCACCGGGACAGTGACCGAGCAGTACTTC
CDR3 protein: CASSTTGTVTEQYF